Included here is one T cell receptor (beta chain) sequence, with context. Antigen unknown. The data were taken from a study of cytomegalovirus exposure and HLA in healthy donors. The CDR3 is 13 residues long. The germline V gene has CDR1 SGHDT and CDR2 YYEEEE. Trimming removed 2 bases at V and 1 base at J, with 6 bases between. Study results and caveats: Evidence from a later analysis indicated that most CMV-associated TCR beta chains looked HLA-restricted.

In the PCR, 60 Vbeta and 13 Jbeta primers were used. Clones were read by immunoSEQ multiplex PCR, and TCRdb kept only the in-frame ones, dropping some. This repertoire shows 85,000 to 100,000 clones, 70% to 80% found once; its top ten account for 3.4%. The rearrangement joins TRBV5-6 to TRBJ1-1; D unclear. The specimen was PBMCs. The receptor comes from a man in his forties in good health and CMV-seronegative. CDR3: CASSFDKNTEAFF. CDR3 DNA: TGTGCCAGCAGCTTTGACAAGAACACTGAAGCTTTCTTT. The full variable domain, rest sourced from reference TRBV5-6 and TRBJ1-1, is DAGVTQSPTHLIKTRGQQVTLRCSPKSGHDTVSWYQQALGQGPQFIFQYYEEEERQRGNFPDRFSGHQFPNYSSELNVNALLLGDSALYLCASSFDKNTEAFFGQGTRLTVV.